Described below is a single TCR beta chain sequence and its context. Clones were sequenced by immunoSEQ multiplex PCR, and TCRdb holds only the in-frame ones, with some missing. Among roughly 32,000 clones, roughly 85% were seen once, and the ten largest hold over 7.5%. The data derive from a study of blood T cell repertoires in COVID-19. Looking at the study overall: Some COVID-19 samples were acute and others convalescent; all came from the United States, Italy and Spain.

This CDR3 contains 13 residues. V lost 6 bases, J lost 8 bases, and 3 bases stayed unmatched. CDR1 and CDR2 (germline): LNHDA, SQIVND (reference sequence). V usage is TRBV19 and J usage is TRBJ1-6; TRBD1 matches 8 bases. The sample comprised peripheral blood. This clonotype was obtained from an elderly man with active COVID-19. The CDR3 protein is CASSGQGDSPLHF. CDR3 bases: TGTGCCAGTAGCGGACAGGGTGATTCACCCCTCCACTTT.